The 4 T cell receptor beta chains below were found in one sample sequenced in a study of shared clonotypes between healthy human individuals. The protocol was immunoSEQ multiplex PCR, while the TCRdb copy is restricted to in-frame clones and leaves out a portion. This sample has 1 million to 1.2 million clones, with roughly 80% found just once. The sequenced material came from memory CD4+ T cells from PBMCs. Noted subset: CD45RA-negative fraction. The source of these receptors is a man younger than 35 in good health. Some clones in this sample may be carry-over from other donors' samples.

Notes on this clone: Just one base apart from a much larger clone, this may be a read error. The J gene is TRBJ2-1, the V gene TRBV4-1; 14 bases match TRBD2. The V and J ends lost 4 bases and 8 bases, in that order; junction bases with no gene match: 4. This CDR3 contains 15 residues. Per the germline V gene, CDR1 is MGHRA and CDR2 is YSYEKL. CDR3 coding DNA: TGCGCCAGCAGCCCGGGACTAGCGGGAGAGGATGAGCAGTTCTTC. It translates to CASSPGLAGEDEQFF.

There are a few counts of this clone. This chain joins TRBV4-2 and TRBJ2-1, with TRBD2 identical over 8 bases. The germline V gene has CDR1 LGHNA and CDR2 YNFKEQ. This CDR3 contains 15 residues. J was trimmed by 3 bases and V by 5 bases; bases with no gene match: 6. CDR3 in amino acids: CASSKSGGIYNEQFF. In DNA form, the CDR3 reads TGTGCCAGCAGCAAAAGCGGGGGAATCTACAATGAGCAGTTCTTC.

This clone appeared once. This chain uses TRBV30 with TRBJ1-3, with D maybe TRBD1 (6 bases). The CDR3 extends over 15 amino acids. The germline V gene has CDR1 GTSNPN and CDR2 SVGIG (reference sequence). V lost 0 bases and J lost 7, with 16 bases in between. CDR3 loop: CAWSVLDRSANTIYF. The CDR3 DNA sequence: TGTGCCTGGAGTGTATTAGACAGGTCCGCTAACACCATATATTTT.

This rearrangement joins TRBV7-9 to TRBJ1-1; no clear D gene. The CDR3 totals 14 residues. V was shortened by 5 bases and J by 11 bases, with 21 bases between the two germline ends. Germline CDR1 SEHNR, CDR2 FQNEAQ (reference sequence). For the CDR3, the DNA is TGTGCCAGCAGCCTTTCGATTTCGGGAGGAGCGGCTTTCTTT. Protein sequence: CASSLSISGGAAFF.